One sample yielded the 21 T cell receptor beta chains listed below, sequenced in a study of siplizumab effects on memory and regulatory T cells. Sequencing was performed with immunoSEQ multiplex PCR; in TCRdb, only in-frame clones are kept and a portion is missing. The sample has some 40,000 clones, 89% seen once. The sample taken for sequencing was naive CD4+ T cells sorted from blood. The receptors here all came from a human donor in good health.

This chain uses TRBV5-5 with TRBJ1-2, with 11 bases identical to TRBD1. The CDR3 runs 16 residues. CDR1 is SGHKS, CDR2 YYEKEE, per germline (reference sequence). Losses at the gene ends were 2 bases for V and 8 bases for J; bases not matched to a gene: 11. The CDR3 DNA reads TGTGCCAGCAGCTTCTCCTCCGGACAGGGGGCGCAGGGCTACACCTTC. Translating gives CASSFSSGQGAQGYTF.

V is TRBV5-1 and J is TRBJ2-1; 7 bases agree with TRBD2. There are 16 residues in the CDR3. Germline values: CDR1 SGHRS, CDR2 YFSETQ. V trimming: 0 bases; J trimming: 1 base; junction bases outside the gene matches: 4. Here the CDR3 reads CASSLALAVSYNEQFF. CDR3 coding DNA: TGCGCCAGCAGCTTGGCTCTAGCGGTATCCTACAATGAGCAGTTCTTC.

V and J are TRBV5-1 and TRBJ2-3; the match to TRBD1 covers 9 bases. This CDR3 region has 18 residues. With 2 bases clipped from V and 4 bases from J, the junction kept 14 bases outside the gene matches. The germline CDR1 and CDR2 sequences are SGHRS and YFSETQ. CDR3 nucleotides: TGCGCCAGCAGCTTCTCCCCCCCGGGACAGGGAACCGCAGATACGCAGTATTTT. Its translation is CASSFSPPGQGTADTQYF.

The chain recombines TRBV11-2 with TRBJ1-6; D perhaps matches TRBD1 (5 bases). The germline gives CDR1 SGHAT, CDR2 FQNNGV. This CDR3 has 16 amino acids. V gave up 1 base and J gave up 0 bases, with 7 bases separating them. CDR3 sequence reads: CASSLGGSSYNSPLHF. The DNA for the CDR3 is TGTGCCAGCAGCTTAGGGGGGAGCTCCTATAATTCACCCCTCCACTTT.

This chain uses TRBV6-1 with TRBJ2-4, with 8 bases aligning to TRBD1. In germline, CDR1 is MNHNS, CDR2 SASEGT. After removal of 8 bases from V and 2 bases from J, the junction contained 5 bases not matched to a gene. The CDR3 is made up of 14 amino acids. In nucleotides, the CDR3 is TGTGCCAGCGGGACAGGAACCTCCAAAAACATTCAGTACTTC. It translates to CASGTGTSKNIQYF.

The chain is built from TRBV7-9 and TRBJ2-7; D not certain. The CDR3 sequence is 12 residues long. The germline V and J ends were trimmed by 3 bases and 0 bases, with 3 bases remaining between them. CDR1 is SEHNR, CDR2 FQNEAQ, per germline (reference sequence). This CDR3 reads CASSFVSYEQYF. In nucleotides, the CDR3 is TGTGCCAGCAGCTTCGTCTCCTACGAGCAGTACTTC.

The CDR3 bases are TGTGCCAGCACCAGAAGGGGGGACAGCTATGGCTACACCTTC. Translating it yields CASTRRGDSYGYTF. The rearrangement links TRBV9 to TRBJ1-2; the match to TRBD1 covers 7 bases. The CDR3 has 14 amino acids. Trimming at V came to 6 bases and at J to 4 bases, leaving 9 bases not matched to a gene. CDR1 is SGDLS and CDR2 is YYNGEE in the germline V gene.

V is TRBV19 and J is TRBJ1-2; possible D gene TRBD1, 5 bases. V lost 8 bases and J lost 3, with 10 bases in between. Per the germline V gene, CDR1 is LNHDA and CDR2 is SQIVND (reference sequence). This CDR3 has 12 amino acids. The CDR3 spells CASPGRDYGYTF. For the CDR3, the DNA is TGTGCCAGTCCGGGACGGGACTATGGCTACACCTTC.

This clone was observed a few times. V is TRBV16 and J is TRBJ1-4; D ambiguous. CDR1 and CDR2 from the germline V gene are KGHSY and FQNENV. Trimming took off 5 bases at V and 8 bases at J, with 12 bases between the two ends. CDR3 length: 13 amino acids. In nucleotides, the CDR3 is TGTGCCAGCAGCAACCGGGAGTACGAAAAACTGTTTTTT. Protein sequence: CASSNREYEKLFF.

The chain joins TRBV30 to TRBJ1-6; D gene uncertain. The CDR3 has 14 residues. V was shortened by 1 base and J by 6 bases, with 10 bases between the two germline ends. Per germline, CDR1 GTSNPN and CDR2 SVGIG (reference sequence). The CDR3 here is CAWSDGSINSPLHF. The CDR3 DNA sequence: TGTGCCTGGAGTGACGGGTCTATTAATTCACCCCTCCACTTT.

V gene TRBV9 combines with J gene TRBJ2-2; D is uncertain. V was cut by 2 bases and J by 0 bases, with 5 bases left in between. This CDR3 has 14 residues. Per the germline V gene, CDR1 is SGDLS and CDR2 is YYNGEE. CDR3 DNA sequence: TGTGCCAGCAGCGTGTTGACGAACACCGGGGAGCTGTTTTTT. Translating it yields CASSVLTNTGELFF.

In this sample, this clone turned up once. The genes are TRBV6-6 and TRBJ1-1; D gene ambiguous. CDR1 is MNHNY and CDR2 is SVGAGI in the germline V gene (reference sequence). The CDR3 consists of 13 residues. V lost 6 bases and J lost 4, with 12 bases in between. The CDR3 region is CASSPGSSTEAFF. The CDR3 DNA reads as TGTGCCAGCAGCCCCGGCAGTAGCACTGAAGCTTTCTTT.

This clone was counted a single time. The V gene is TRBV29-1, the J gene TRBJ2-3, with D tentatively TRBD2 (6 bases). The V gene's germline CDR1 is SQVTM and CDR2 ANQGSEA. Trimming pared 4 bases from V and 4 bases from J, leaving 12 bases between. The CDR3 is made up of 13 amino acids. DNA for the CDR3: TGCAGCGTTGCAGGCCGACTAGCAGATACGCAGTATTTT. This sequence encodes CSVAGRLADTQYF.

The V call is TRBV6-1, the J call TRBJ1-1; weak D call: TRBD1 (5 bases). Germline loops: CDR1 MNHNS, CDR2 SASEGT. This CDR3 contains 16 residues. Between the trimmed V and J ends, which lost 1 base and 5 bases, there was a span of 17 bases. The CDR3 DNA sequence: TGTGCCAGCAGTGAAGGGTGGTACGGGGGGGGTACTGAAGCTTTCTTT. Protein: CASSEGWYGGGTEAFF.

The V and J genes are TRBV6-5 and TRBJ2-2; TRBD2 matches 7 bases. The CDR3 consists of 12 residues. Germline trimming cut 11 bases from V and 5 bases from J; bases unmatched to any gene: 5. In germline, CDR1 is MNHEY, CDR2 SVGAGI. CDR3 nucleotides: TGTGCCGTCCAGCGGGGTACCGGGGAGCTGTTTTTT. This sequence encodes CAVQRGTGELFF.

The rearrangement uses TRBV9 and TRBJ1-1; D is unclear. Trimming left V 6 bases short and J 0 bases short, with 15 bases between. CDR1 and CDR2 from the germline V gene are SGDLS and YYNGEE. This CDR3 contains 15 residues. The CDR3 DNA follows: TGTGCCAGCACGCGGGCAGTCAACATGAACACTGAAGCTTTCTTT. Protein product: CASTRAVNMNTEAFF.

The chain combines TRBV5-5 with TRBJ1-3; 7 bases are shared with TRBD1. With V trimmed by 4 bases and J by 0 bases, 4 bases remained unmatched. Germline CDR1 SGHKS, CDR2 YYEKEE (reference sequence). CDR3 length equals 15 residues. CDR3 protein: CASSRQGDSGNTIYF. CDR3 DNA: TGTGCCAGCAGCCGACAGGGCGACTCTGGAAACACCATATATTTT.

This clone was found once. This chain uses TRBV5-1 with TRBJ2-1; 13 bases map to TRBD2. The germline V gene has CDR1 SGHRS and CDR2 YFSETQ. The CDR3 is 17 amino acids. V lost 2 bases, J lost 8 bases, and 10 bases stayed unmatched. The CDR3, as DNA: TGCGCCAGCAGCTTACGGACTAGCGGGGGTCTCCGGGATGAGCAGTTCTTC. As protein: CASSLRTSGGLRDEQFF.

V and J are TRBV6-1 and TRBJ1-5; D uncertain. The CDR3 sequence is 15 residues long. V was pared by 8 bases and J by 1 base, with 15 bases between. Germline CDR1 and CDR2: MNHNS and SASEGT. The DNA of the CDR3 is TGTGCCAGCGGATTCAGAATAAAGAGCAATCAGCCCCAGCATTTT. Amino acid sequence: CASGFRIKSNQPQHF.

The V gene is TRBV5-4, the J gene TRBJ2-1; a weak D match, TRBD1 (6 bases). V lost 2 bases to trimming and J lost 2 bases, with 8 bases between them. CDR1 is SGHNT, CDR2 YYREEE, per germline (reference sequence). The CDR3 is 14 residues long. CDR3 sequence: CASSLQGTYNEQFF. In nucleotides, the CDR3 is TGTGCCAGCAGCTTACAGGGAACCTACAATGAGCAGTTCTTC. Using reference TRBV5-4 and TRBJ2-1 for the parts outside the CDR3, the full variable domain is ETGVTQSPTHLIKTRGQQVTLRCSSQSGHNTVSWYQQALGQGPQFIFQYYREEENGRGNFPPRFSGLQFPNYSSELNVNALELDDSALYLCASSLQGTYNEQFFGPGTRLTVL.

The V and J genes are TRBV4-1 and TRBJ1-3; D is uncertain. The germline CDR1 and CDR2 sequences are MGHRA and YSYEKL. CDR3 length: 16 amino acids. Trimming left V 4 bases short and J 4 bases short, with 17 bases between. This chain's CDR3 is CASSRRGGNQGNTIYF. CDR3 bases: TGCGCCAGCAGCCGCAGAGGAGGGAACCAGGGAAACACCATATATTTT.